Following are 16 T cell receptor beta chains from one sample sequenced in a study of control samples from healthy donors and cancer patients. Profiled with immunoSEQ multiplex PCR; TCRdb holds only in-frame clones, not every one. The data hold about 55,000 clones, with approximately 95% observed a single time. Sequenced material: blood. All receptors come from a woman aged 25 to 39 in good health.

This clone occurred once. The chain couples TRBV6-5 to TRBJ1-5, with TRBD1 matching 9 bases. CDR1 and CDR2 (germline): MNHEY, SVGAGI. CDR3 length equals 14 residues. Germline trimming cut 5 bases from V and 5 bases from J; bases unmatched to any gene: 4. CDR3 coding DNA: TGTGCCAGCAGTACCGGGACAGGGTATCAGCCCCAGCATTTT. This encodes CASSTGTGYQPQHF.

V and J are TRBV5-1 and TRBJ1-3; D may be TRBD1 (5 bases). The germline CDR1 and CDR2 sequences are SGHRS and YFSETQ. Between the trimmed V and J ends, which lost 0 bases and 8 bases, there was a span of 12 bases. The CDR3 extends over 14 amino acids. The CDR3 DNA reads as TGCGCCAGCAGCTTGGCCGGCCAAGGGGACACCATATATTTT. Translation: CASSLAGQGDTIYF.

The chain has TRBV11-2 and TRBJ1-2; 7 nucleotides match TRBD1. CDR3 length equals 13 residues. CDR1 SGHAT and CDR2 FQNNGV come from the germline V gene. With V trimmed by 4 bases and J by 7 bases, 6 bases remained unmatched. The CDR3 region has the DNA TGTGCCAGCAGCTCATCGACAGGGTTTGGCTACACCTTC. This sequence encodes CASSSSTGFGYTF. The whole variable domain, remainder taken from reference TRBV11-2 and TRBJ1-2, is EAGVAQSPRYKIIEKRQSVAFWCNPISGHATLYWYQQILGQGPKLLIQFQNNGVVDDSQLPKDRFSAERLKGVDSTLKIQPAKLEDSAVYLCASSSSTGFGYTFGSGTRLTVV.

The chain combines TRBV4-1 with TRBJ1-1; TRBD1 is a possible D gene (5 bases). Trimming took off 2 bases at V and 4 bases at J, with 11 bases between the two ends. The CDR3 runs 14 residues. Germline CDR1 is MGHRA and CDR2 is YSYEKL. The CDR3 loop reads CASSQQGRSTEAFF. DNA of the CDR3: TGCGCCAGCAGCCAACAGGGCCGGAGCACTGAAGCTTTCTTT.

The chain combines TRBV13 with TRBJ2-2, with D possibly being TRBD1 (6 bases). The CDR3 contains 16 residues. Trimming removed 6 bases at V and 2 bases at J, with 16 bases between. Per the germline V gene, CDR1 is PRHDT and CDR2 is FYEKMQ (reference sequence). CDR3 protein: CASRRTGTPNTGELFF. The CDR3 DNA sequence: TGTGCCAGCAGGCGTACCGGGACACCCAACACCGGGGAGCTGTTTTTT.

The chain links TRBV5-4 to TRBJ2-3; the D gene is possibly TRBD2 (5 bases). Germline V CDR1 and CDR2: SGHNT, YYREEE (reference sequence). This CDR3 comprises 12 residues. V lost 4 bases and J 9 bases, leaving 12 bases between the germline ends. The CDR3 coding sequence is TGTGCCAGCAGCGGCGGGCCACAGACGCAGTATTTT. Its translation: CASSGGPQTQYF.

J is TRBJ1-6 and V is TRBV6-1, with D possibly matching TRBD1 (5 bases). The CDR3 is 14 amino acids. The germline V and J ends were trimmed by 1 base and 13 bases, with 14 bases remaining between them. Per the germline V gene, CDR1 is MNHNS and CDR2 is SASEGT. The CDR3 bases are TGTGCCAGCAGTGAAGATCGGGGAGAGGGGCCCCTCCACTTT. As protein: CASSEDRGEGPLHF.

The table lists this clone with a few counts. V gene TRBV3-1 (or the pseudogene TRBV3-2) combines with J gene TRBJ1-3; 7 bases are a match to TRBD1. The germline V gene has CDR1 LGHDT and CDR2 YNNKEL (reference sequence). The CDR3 spans 15 residues. Trimming took 7 bases from V and 0 from J; bases not matched to a gene: 6. CDR3 in amino acids: CASTMGQNSGNTIYF. The CDR3 nucleotides are TGTGCCAGCACGATGGGACAGAACTCTGGAAACACCATATATTTT.

The rearrangement links TRBV14 to TRBJ1-1; D perhaps matches TRBD1 (5 bases). V was pared by 1 base and J by 4 bases, with 10 bases between. Germline loops: CDR1 SGHDN, CDR2 FVKESK. The CDR3 extends over 14 amino acids. The CDR3 coding sequence is TGTGCCAGCAGCCAAGTGGCAAGGGGCACTGAAGCTTTCTTT. As protein: CASSQVARGTEAFF. The variable domain in full, completed from reference TRBV14 and TRBJ1-1, reads EAGVTQFPSHSVIEKGQTVTLRCDPISGHDNLYWYRRVMGKEIKFLLHFVKESKQDESGMPNNRFLAERTGGTYSTLKVQPAELEDSGVYFCASSQVARGTEAFFGQGTRLTVV.

The rearrangement joins TRBV4-2 to TRBJ1-1; TRBD1 aligns across 9 bases. The CDR3 totals 16 residues. The junction had 6 bases not matched to a gene; V was cut back by 4 bases and J by 0 bases. The germline CDR1 and CDR2 sequences are LGHNA and YNFKEQ. The CDR3 nucleotides are TGTGCCAGCAGCCCCACACAGGGGGCCATGAACACTGAAGCTTTCTTT. This encodes CASSPTQGAMNTEAFF.

The rearrangement links TRBV2 to TRBJ1-5; D uncertain. The CDR3 contains 15 residues. The ends were cut back, 7 bases at V and 7 bases at J, with 20 bases in the middle. CDR1 is SNHLY, CDR2 FYNNEI, per germline. The CDR3 region is CASIEGGSPRQPQHF. The CDR3 nucleotides read TGTGCCAGCATCGAAGGAGGTTCCCCACGGCAGCCCCAGCATTTT.

The chain carries TRBV11-2 and TRBJ1-6; D uncertain. Germline V gene lookup returns CDR1 SGHAT and CDR2 FQNNGV. Trimming stripped 1 base from V and 5 bases from J, with 6 bases between. The CDR3 runs 14 residues. The CDR3 bases are TGTGCCAGCAGCTTAGGGCAGGATAATTCACCCCTCCACTTT. Its protein is CASSLGQDNSPLHF.

This clone was counted once. This chain uses TRBV28 with TRBJ2-5; D call uncertain. V lost 5 bases to trimming and J lost 2 bases, with 9 bases between them. This CDR3 contains 13 residues. The germline V gene has CDR1 MDHEN and CDR2 SYDVKM. DNA for the CDR3: TGTGCCAGCAGTCCCTACCGTCAAGAGACCCAGTACTTC. This encodes CASSPYRQETQYF.

This chain links TRBV7-9 with TRBJ1-3; 10 bases agree with TRBD1. CDR1 is SEHNR, CDR2 FQNEAQ, per germline (reference sequence). With 3 bases clipped from V and 5 bases from J, the junction kept 4 bases outside the gene matches. The length of the CDR3 is 15 residues. The CDR3 bases are TGTGCCAGCAGCTTGGGACAGGGGATGAGAAACACCATATATTTT. This encodes CASSLGQGMRNTIYF.

The V gene is TRBV3-1 (or the pseudogene TRBV3-2), the J gene TRBJ2-4; 8 nucleotides match TRBD1. The CDR3 has 13 residues. Trimming at V came to 4 bases and at J to 6 bases, leaving 2 bases not matched to a gene. Looked up from germline, CDR1 is LGHDT and CDR2 is YNNKEL (reference sequence). CDR3 sequence: CASSPDRGNIQYF. CDR3 nucleotide sequence: TGTGCCAGCAGCCCCGACAGGGGAAACATTCAGTACTTC.

V and J are TRBV5-1 and TRBJ1-1; D not certain. V lost 0 bases and J lost 5, with 20 bases in between. The CDR3 extends over 17 amino acids. Per the germline V gene, CDR1 is SGHRS and CDR2 is YFSETQ. In nucleotides, the CDR3 is TGCGCCAGCAGCTTGGGTACGATAGCCGCCAGTAGGACTGAAGCTTTCTTT. This encodes CASSLGTIAASRTEAFF.